The 26 T cell receptor beta chains reported below all come from one sample, sequenced in a study of graft-versus-host responses after intestinal transplantation. Generated by immunoSEQ multiplex PCR, the TCRdb table keeps only in-frame clones and is missing some. The sample has some 95,000 clones, roughly 91% seen once. No antigen has been identified for these receptors. The sequences come from unstimulated CD8+ T cells sorted from spleen or lymph node cells, collected before intestinal transplant. These receptor sequences come from a human donor who received an intestinal transplant.

J is TRBJ2-7 and V is TRBV5-1, with D maybe TRBD1 (5 bases). The CDR3 is made up of 14 amino acids. In germline, CDR1 is SGHRS, CDR2 YFSETQ. V was trimmed by 3 bases and J by 5 bases, leaving 15 bases between them. In nucleotides, the CDR3 is TGCGCCAGCAGCTCAAGGGCAGGGTGGGACGAGCAGTACTTC. It specifies CASSSRAGWDEQYF.

The CDR3 is CASSLAGGAGETQYF. In DNA form, the CDR3 reads TGTGCCAGCAGCTTGGCCGGGGGGGCGGGTGAGACCCAGTACTTC. This chain joins TRBV5-6 and TRBJ2-5, with TRBD2 matching over 8 bases. With 0 bases clipped from V and 5 bases from J, the junction kept 6 bases outside the gene matches. Germline V gene lookup returns CDR1 SGHDT and CDR2 YYEEEE. CDR3 size: 15 residues.

V and J are TRBV28 and TRBJ1-5, with 9 bases that match TRBD1. The J segment lost 5 bases and the V segment lost 4 bases, leaving 0 bases of the junction unmatched. Germline V gene lookup returns CDR1 MDHEN and CDR2 SYDVKM. The CDR3 totals 13 residues. CDR3 loop: CASSYRGHQPQHF. The CDR3 nucleotides read TGTGCCAGCAGTTACAGGGGGCATCAGCCCCAGCATTTT.

The genes are TRBV4-1 and TRBJ2-7, with 10 nucleotides matching TRBD1. The CDR3 covers 15 residues. Germline V gene lookup returns CDR1 MGHRA and CDR2 YSYEKL. After removal of 5 bases from V and 4 bases from J, the junction contained 8 bases not matched to a gene. CDR3 sequence reads: CASSYLDRGQYEQYF. The CDR3 DNA reads as TGCGCCAGCAGCTACTTAGACAGGGGGCAATACGAGCAGTACTTC.

V usage is TRBV9 and J usage is TRBJ1-1; 7 nucleotides line up with TRBD1. This CDR3 comprises 15 residues. J lost 0 bases, V lost 4 bases, and 6 bases had no gene match. Germline V gene data show CDR1 as SGDLS and CDR2 as YYNGEE. CDR3 coding DNA: TGTGCCAGCAGCCCACAGGGACAGATGAACACTGAAGCTTTCTTT. Translation: CASSPQGQMNTEAFF.

This rearrangement joins TRBV27 to TRBJ1-6; possible D gene TRBD1, 6 bases. V lost 5 bases to trimming and J lost 10 bases, with 24 bases between them. The CDR3 totals 17 residues. From germline, CDR1 is MNHEY and CDR2 SMNVEV (reference sequence). CDR3 DNA: TGTGCCAGCAGTCCGGACAGCCGACCTTTGGTACGATCACCCCTCCACTTT. Its translation is CASSPDSRPLVRSPLHF.

This sequence joins TRBV30 and TRBJ2-7; D call uncertain. Germline V gene lookup returns CDR1 GTSNPN and CDR2 SVGIG (reference sequence). Trimming took 1 base from V and 7 from J, leaving 14 bases between them. The CDR3 is 13 amino acids. The CDR3 loop reads CAWSAATTGEQYF. The CDR3, as DNA: TGTGCCTGGAGTGCCGCCACCACGGGTGAGCAGTACTTC.

This clone was counted a single time. The CDR3 loop is CASSLGEAAGTDTQYF. CDR3 DNA sequence: TGTGCCAGCAGCTTAGGTGAAGCGGCCGGCACAGATACGCAGTATTTT. The chain is built from TRBV7-8 and TRBJ2-3; D might be TRBD2 (5 bases). V was trimmed by 1 base and J by 1 base, leaving 12 bases between them. The CDR3 runs 16 residues. Looked up from germline, CDR1 is SGHVS and CDR2 is FQNEAQ.

This clone was counted a single time. The V gene is TRBV28, the J gene TRBJ1-1, with 7 bases identical to TRBD1. V dropped 7 bases and J dropped 5; count of bases not matched to a gene: 4. Germline V CDR1 and CDR2: MDHEN, SYDVKM. The CDR3 totals 12 residues. CDR3 sequence: CASILQGTEAFF. CDR3 sequence (DNA): TGTGCCAGCATCCTACAGGGGACTGAAGCTTTCTTT.

This clone occurred once. The chain employs TRBV30 and TRBJ2-7; D might be TRBD1 (5 bases). V was shortened by 8 bases and J by 4 bases, with 12 bases between the two germline ends. The CDR3 is made up of 11 amino acids. CDR1 GTSNPN and CDR2 SVGIG come from the germline V gene (reference sequence). CDR3 amino acids: CAGAVGYEQYF. CDR3 sequence (DNA): TGTGCCGGGGCCGTAGGTTACGAGCAGTACTTC.

The rearrangement uses TRBV7-9 and TRBJ1-2; perhaps TRBD1 as D (6 bases). Trimming shortened V by 5 bases and J by 0 bases, and 10 bases separated the two germline ends. The CDR3 runs 14 residues. CDR1 SEHNR and CDR2 FQNEAQ come from the germline V gene (reference sequence). The CDR3 loop reads CASSDGDTNYGYTF. As DNA, the CDR3 is TGTGCCAGCAGCGACGGGGACACTAACTATGGCTACACCTTC. The full variable domain, its missing parts supplied by reference TRBV7-9 and TRBJ1-2, is DTGVSQNPRHKITKRGQNVTFRCDPISEHNRLYWYRQTLGQGPEFLTYFQNEAQLEKSRLLSDRFSAERPKGSFSTLEIQRTEQGDSAMYLCASSDGDTNYGYTFGSGTRLTVV.

This chain links TRBV4-2 with TRBJ1-1; D gene unclear. From germline, CDR1 is LGHNA and CDR2 YNFKEQ. The CDR3 consists of 16 residues. V was shortened by 2 bases and J by 0 bases, with 13 bases between the two germline ends. CDR3 protein: CASSQTPRQMNTEAFF. CDR3 DNA sequence: TGTGCCAGCAGCCAAACTCCGCGACAAATGAACACTGAAGCTTTCTTT.

The sample holds one count of this clone. A junction end diverges from the germline sequence, so it may reflect a read error. Other DNA sequences from this sample encode an identical CDR3 as well. V gene TRBV7-2 combines with J gene TRBJ2-7; 11 nucleotides align to TRBD1. CDR3 length equals 14 residues. The germline V gene encodes CDR1 SGHTA and CDR2 FQGNSA. The CDR3 spells CASSPGQGGYEQYF. The CDR3 nucleotides read TGCGCCAGCAGCCCGGGACAGGGGGGCTACGAGCAGTACTTC.

This clone came up a few times. The rearrangement links TRBV4-1 to TRBJ2-7, with D perhaps TRBD2 (7 bases). V lost 4 bases and J lost 7, with 14 bases in between. Germline V gene lookup returns CDR1 MGHRA and CDR2 YSYEKL. CDR3 length equals 13 residues. Here the CDR3 reads CASSRLAGEEQYF. The CDR3 DNA reads TGCGCCAGCAGCCGACTAGCAGGGGAAGAGCAGTACTTC.

The chain links TRBV27 to TRBJ2-5; 7 bases are shared with TRBD2. The better agreement between TRBJ2-7 and the DNA end casts doubt on the J call. The germline V gene encodes CDR1 MNHEY and CDR2 SMNVEV (reference sequence). The CDR3 runs 14 residues. CDR3 loop: CASSPGLAAYEQYF. The CDR3 region has the DNA TGTGCCAGCAGTCCGGGCCTAGCGGCCTACGAGCAGTACTTC.

The chain has TRBV19 and TRBJ2-7, with TRBD1 matching 8 bases. The germline gives CDR1 LNHDA, CDR2 SQIVND (reference sequence). The V gene end was trimmed by 3 bases and the J gene end by 5 bases; junction bases not matched to a gene: 9. This CDR3 region has 15 residues. The chain's CDR3 is CASSMLGQGADEQYF. The CDR3 region has the DNA TGTGCCAGTAGTATGTTGGGGCAGGGGGCGGACGAGCAGTACTTC.

The chain couples TRBV27 to TRBJ2-2, with D perhaps TRBD2 (5 bases). The V gene lost 1 base and the J gene lost 1 base, with 10 bases spanning the gap. Germline V lookup: CDR1 MNHEY, CDR2 SMNVEV (reference sequence). CDR3 length: 16 residues. The CDR3 here is CASSLYGDMNTGELFF. In DNA, the CDR3 is TGTGCCAGCAGTTTATACGGGGATATGAACACCGGGGAGCTGTTTTTT.

The CDR3 loop reads CASSIGGFYNEQFF. CDR3 nucleotides: TGTGCCAGTAGTATCGGGGGGTTTTACAATGAGCAGTTCTTC. V gene TRBV19 combines with J gene TRBJ2-1, with 7 positions matching TRBD2. The CDR3 is 14 residues long. Germline V gives CDR1 LNHDA, CDR2 SQIVND (reference sequence). V lost 3 bases and J lost 4; bases outside the gene matches: 3.

The V call is TRBV4-1, the J call TRBJ2-1; 8 nucleotides agree with TRBD1. The CDR3 is made up of 17 amino acids. Losses at the gene ends were 3 bases for V and 10 bases for J; bases not matched to a gene: 17. Germline V CDR1 and CDR2: MGHRA, YSYEKL. The CDR3 sequence is CASSHRTGLGLGSEQFF. The CDR3 region has the DNA TGCGCCAGCAGCCACCGGACAGGGCTAGGCTTAGGAAGCGAGCAGTTCTTC.

V and J are TRBV30 and TRBJ2-2; D is uncertain. CDR3 size: 13 residues. The V end lost 3 bases, the J end lost 1 base, and 6 bases lay between the germline ends. Germline V gives CDR1 GTSNPN, CDR2 SVGIG (reference sequence). For the CDR3, the DNA is TGTGCCTGGAGGAGCTTGAACACCGGGGAGCTGTTTTTT. Its translation is CAWRSLNTGELFF.

V and J are TRBV6-5 and TRBJ1-1; D unclear. CDR3 size: 13 residues. Trimming cost V 6 bases and J 5 bases, with 13 bases left between them. From germline, CDR1 is MNHEY and CDR2 SVGAGI. CDR3 residues: CASSSDSGTEAFF. Written as DNA, the CDR3 is TGTGCCAGCAGCTCCGATTCGGGAACTGAAGCTTTCTTT.

The V call is TRBV27, the J call TRBJ1-5; a weak D match, TRBD1 (6 bases). Germline V gene lookup returns CDR1 MNHEY and CDR2 SMNVEV (reference sequence). This CDR3 is built from 16 residues. V was shortened by 2 bases and J by 5 bases, with 16 bases between the two germline ends. CDR3 amino acids: CASSLRQGQGYQPQHF. CDR3 nucleotide sequence: TGTGCCAGCAGTTTAAGGCAGGGACAAGGCTATCAGCCCCAGCATTTT.

This chain joins TRBV27 and TRBJ2-1; 7 bases match TRBD2. V trimming: 3 bases; J trimming: 2 bases; junction bases outside the gene matches: 4. The CDR3 consists of 15 residues. The germline V gene has CDR1 MNHEY and CDR2 SMNVEV (reference sequence). The CDR3 DNA is TGTGCCAGCAGTTTCGGAGCGGGAACCTACAATGAGCAGTTCTTC. Translated: CASSFGAGTYNEQFF.

Points on this clone: The sample has other DNA sequences that encode this CDR3 too. The chain is built from TRBV6-6 and TRBJ2-5; 8 bases match TRBD2. Germline-derived CDR1 and CDR2 are MNHNY and SVGAGI (reference sequence). Trimming at V came to 0 bases and at J to 2 bases, leaving 2 bases not matched to a gene. The CDR3 contains 15 residues. CDR3: CASSYSSGGQETQYF. DNA of the CDR3: TGTGCCAGCAGTTACTCGAGCGGGGGACAAGAGACCCAGTACTTC.

This chain joins TRBV29-1 and TRBJ2-5, with no clear D. The CDR3 is made up of 11 amino acids. Germline V lookup: CDR1 SQVTM, CDR2 ANQGSEA. Trimming removed 3 bases at V and 4 bases at J, with 6 bases between. As DNA, the CDR3 is TGCAGCGTTGAGAGTGTAGAGACCCAGTACTTC. Its translation: CSVESVETQYF.

This clone was observed a single time. The chain employs TRBV11-2 and TRBJ2-1; tentative D call: TRBD2 (6 bases). The CDR3 runs 14 residues. The V end was cut by 5 bases, the J end by 4 bases, with 12 bases between. Germline V gene data show CDR1 as SGHAT and CDR2 as FQNNGV. The CDR3 loop is CASSGSGPYNEQFF. The DNA of the CDR3 is TGTGCCAGCAGCGGCAGCGGGCCTTACAATGAGCAGTTCTTC.